A single T cell receptor beta chain is shown here with its context. Its cognate antigen is unknown. This sample is part of a study of cytomegalovirus exposure and HLA in healthy donors. Per the germline V gene, CDR1 is GTSNPN and CDR2 is SVGIG (reference sequence). V shed 7 bases and J shed 4 bases, with 16 bases lying between them. The CDR3 contains 13 residues. General study results and limits: In a later analysis, HLA-associated beta chains showed higher expansion and lower generation probabilities than comparable chains. A later analysis appeared to link common viral pathogens to several of the most significant clusters.

60 Vbeta and 13 Jbeta primers were used in PCR. In the authors' workflow: A later analysis counted about 80 million unique TCR beta chains, some 12 million shared. Sequencing used immunoSEQ multiplex PCR; TCRdb keeps in-frame clones, though not all of them. V, J and clone size reflect that table, while D and trimming were determined from the DNA. The sample yields about 59,000 clones, 65% to 75% seen once. The sequence came from a man aged 25 to 40 in good health and CMV-seropositive. This sequence joins TRBV30 and TRBJ1-1, with D maybe TRBD1 (5 bases). The sample was PBMCs. The CDR3 here is CAYLIGRATEAFF. In DNA, the CDR3 is TGTGCCTACCTCATCGGCAGGGCCACTGAAGCTTTCTTT.